These 15 T cell receptor beta chains originate from one sample sequenced in a study of shared clonotypes between healthy human individuals. CD45RO-negative, CCR7-positively selected cells formed the naive CD8 fraction, excluding terminally differentiated effector memory CD45RA+ cells. Libraries were prepared by immunoSEQ multiplex PCR; TCRdb keeps only in-frame clonotypes and omits some of them. The data hold hundreds of thousands of clones, with about 98% observed a single time. Sequenced input: naive CD8+ T cells sorted from blood. Receptors originate from a man aged 30 to 45 in good health.

This sequence joins TRBV29-1 and TRBJ2-7, with D possibly called TRBD1 or TRBD2 (5 bases each). V lost 1 base and J 2 bases, leaving 18 bases between the germline ends. The CDR3 is 16 residues long. Germline V gives CDR1 SQVTM, CDR2 ANQGSEA. CDR3 DNA sequence: TGCAGCGTTGAAGGGGGTTTGGGGACGACAGCCTACGAGCAGTACTTC. It is translated as CSVEGGLGTTAYEQYF.

The chain couples TRBV27 to TRBJ1-4; D is ambiguous. Trimming left V 5 bases short and J 4 bases short, with 8 bases between. From germline, CDR1 is MNHEY and CDR2 SMNVEV (reference sequence). The length of the CDR3 is 13 residues. As DNA, the CDR3 is TGTGCCAGCAGTACGCGGGGTAATGAAAAACTGTTTTTT. It specifies CASSTRGNEKLFF. The full variable domain, completed using reference TRBV27 and TRBJ1-4, is EAQVTQNPRYLITVTGKKLTVTCSQNMNHEYMSWYRQDPGLGLRQIYYSMNVEVTDKGDVPEGYKVSRKEKRNFPLILESPSPNQTSLYFCASSTRGNEKLFFGSGTQLSVL.

CDR3 loop: CASSPGTGGGEQYF. CDR3 bases: TGCGCCAGCAGCCCAGGGACAGGGGGCGGTGAGCAGTACTTC. V usage is TRBV4-3 and J usage is TRBJ2-7, with 12 positions matching TRBD1. V gave up 4 bases and J gave up 7 bases; unmatched junction bases: 5. CDR3 size: 14 residues. The germline V gene encodes CDR1 LGHNA and CDR2 YSLEER.

The J gene is TRBJ2-7, the V gene TRBV28, with D perhaps given as TRBD1 or TRBD2 (6 bases each). V lost 5 bases to trimming and J lost 3 bases, with 23 bases between them. The CDR3 runs 17 residues. The germline CDR1 and CDR2 sequences are MDHEN and SYDVKM. The CDR3 bases are TGTGCCAGCAGTGCCCCCCCCGGAGGGGGTAACAACTACGAGCAGTACTTC. The encoded protein is CASSAPPGGGNNYEQYF.

This chain joins TRBV28 and TRBJ1-4; D possibly corresponds to TRBD1 (5 bases). Per germline, CDR1 MDHEN and CDR2 SYDVKM. The CDR3 covers 16 residues. V was pared by 6 bases and J by 0 bases, with 14 bases between. DNA of the CDR3: TGTGCCAGCAGCCAGTCGGGGGAGACAACTAATGAAAAACTGTTTTTT. It yields the protein CASSQSGETTNEKLFF.

The chain combines TRBV2 with TRBJ1-1; 9 bases are shared with TRBD1. CDR3 length equals 13 residues. After removal of 4 bases from V and 3 bases from J, the junction contained 0 bases not matched to a gene. Germline values: CDR1 SNHLY, CDR2 FYNNEI. The CDR3 DNA follows: TGTGCCAGCAGTGGGGACAGGGACACTGAAGCTTTCTTT. Its protein product is CASSGDRDTEAFF.

The chain links TRBV7-9 to TRBJ2-7; unclear D gene. This CDR3 spans 12 amino acids. The germline gives CDR1 SEHNR, CDR2 FQNEAQ (reference sequence). The V end lost 3 bases, the J end lost 3 bases, and 6 bases lay between the germline ends. This CDR3 reads CASSLTNYEQYF. The CDR3, as DNA: TGTGCCAGCAGCTTGACAAACTACGAGCAGTACTTC.

The gene calls are TRBV27 and TRBJ2-7, with TRBD2 matching over 12 bases. V lost 5 bases and J lost 2; bases outside the gene matches: 7. Germline-derived CDR1 and CDR2 are MNHEY and SMNVEV (reference sequence). The CDR3 length is 16 residues. CDR3 in amino acids: CASSLKGLAGTYEQYF. Written as DNA, the CDR3 is TGTGCCAGCAGTCTAAAAGGACTAGCGGGAACCTACGAGCAGTACTTC.

This chain uses TRBV27 with TRBJ2-5, with D perhaps being TRBD1 or TRBD2 (5 bases each). The V gene lost 2 bases and the J gene lost 3 bases, with 13 bases spanning the gap. This CDR3 has 15 amino acids. Per the germline V gene, CDR1 is MNHEY and CDR2 is SMNVEV (reference sequence). The CDR3 bases are TGTGCCAGCAGTTTAGGTTGGGACGGGAAAGAGACCCAGTACTTC. Its protein product is CASSLGWDGKETQYF.

The chain employs TRBV7-6 and TRBJ1-4, with a possible D match to TRBD1 (5 bases). The CDR3 totals 15 residues. The germline V and J ends were trimmed by 4 bases and 5 bases, with 14 bases remaining between them. The germline gives CDR1 SGHVS, CDR2 FNYEAQ. CDR3 in DNA: TGTGCCAGCAGCTGGGGGGGAAGCGTAAATGAAAAACTGTTTTTT. It is translated as CASSWGGSVNEKLFF.

V is TRBV27 and J is TRBJ2-2; the match to TRBD1 covers 11 bases. The germline CDR1 and CDR2 sequences are MNHEY and SMNVEV (reference sequence). Trimming took 3 bases from V and 5 from J; bases not matched to a gene: 11. The CDR3 has 18 residues. The DNA for the CDR3 is TGTGCCAGCAGTTTTTTAGGACAGGGGGCGGGTGGTACCGGGGAGCTGTTTTTT. It yields the protein CASSFLGQGAGGTGELFF.

The rearrangement uses TRBV7-6 and TRBJ2-1, with 11 bases aligning to TRBD2. The ends lost 0 bases at V and 8 bases at J; junction bases unmatched: 9. CDR1 and CDR2 from the germline V gene are SGHVS and FNYEAQ. The CDR3 has 17 residues. For the CDR3, the DNA is TGTGCCAGCAGCTTAGCAGCTAGCGGGAGGCAAGGGGATGAGCAGTTCTTC. Protein: CASSLAASGRQGDEQFF.

The chain has TRBV19 and TRBJ1-1; TRBD1 is a possible D gene (6 bases). This CDR3 region has 13 residues. Trimming cost V 5 bases and J 6 bases, with 13 bases left between them. In germline, CDR1 is LNHDA, CDR2 SQIVND (reference sequence). The CDR3, as DNA: TGTGCCAGTAGTCAGGGGCCCTACGCTGAAGCTTTCTTT. Translation gives CASSQGPYAEAFF.

The chain has TRBV30 and TRBJ1-3; D gene unclear. The ends were cut back, 5 bases at V and 0 bases at J, with 11 bases in the middle. Germline V gene data show CDR1 as GTSNPN and CDR2 as SVGIG (reference sequence). The CDR3 runs to 14 residues. CDR3 protein: CAWLLQNSGNTIYF. The CDR3 DNA reads as TGTGCCTGGCTTCTGCAAAACTCTGGAAACACCATATATTTT.

The chain combines TRBV27 with TRBJ2-1; possible D gene TRBD1, 5 bases. V gave up 1 base and J gave up 4 bases, with 8 bases separating them. The germline V gene has CDR1 MNHEY and CDR2 SMNVEV (reference sequence). The CDR3 spans 14 residues. In nucleotides, the CDR3 is TGTGCCAGCAGTTTATACGACAGTTACAATGAGCAGTTCTTC. Encoded protein: CASSLYDSYNEQFF.